A single sample is the source of the 19 T cell receptor beta chains below, sequenced in a study of blood T cell repertoires in COVID-19. Produced via immunoSEQ multiplex PCR; TCRdb's table is partial and in-frame only. The repertoire consists of 65,000 to 85,000 clones, with about four fifths occurring once and the leading ten covering roughly 15%. The source material was peripheral blood. The receptors come from a human donor in a cohort sampled during active COVID-19.

This clone was seen just once. This sequence joins TRBV5-5 and TRBJ1-1; 7 bases are shared with TRBD1. Germline V CDR1 and CDR2: SGHKS, YYEKEE (reference sequence). The CDR3 extends over 15 amino acids. With V trimmed by 0 bases and J by 1 base, 3 bases remained unmatched. The CDR3 nucleotides read TGTGCCAGCAGCTTGGAAGGGGGCGCGAACACTGAAGCTTTCTTT. Residues: CASSLEGGANTEAFF.

V is TRBV27 and J is TRBJ2-1; TRBD2 might be the D (6 bases). V lost 8 bases and J 4 bases, leaving 9 bases between the germline ends. The germline CDR1 and CDR2 sequences are MNHEY and SMNVEV (reference sequence). This CDR3 contains 12 residues. In DNA, the CDR3 is TGTGCCAGCGGCCGGGGGTACAATGAGCAGTTCTTC. This encodes CASGRGYNEQFF.

The genes are TRBV10-3 and TRBJ2-1; D is uncertain. The V and J ends lost 4 bases and 5 bases respectively, with 12 bases between them. The CDR3 consists of 14 residues. Germline lookup yields CDR1 ENHRY and CDR2 SYGVKD. CDR3 bases: TGTGCCATCAGTGTCGCGACATATGACAATGAGCAGTTCTTC. This codes for CAISVATYDNEQFF.

The chain has TRBV29-1 and TRBJ2-7; 10 nucleotides match TRBD2. Germline CDR1 reads SQVTM; CDR2 reads ANQGSEA. The trim removed 4 bases at V and 1 base at J, leaving 1 base unmatched. CDR3 length: 13 residues. Here the CDR3 reads CSVALAGSYEQYV. The CDR3 DNA reads TGCAGCGTTGCACTAGCGGGGTCCTACGAGCAGTACGTC.

This chain connects TRBV7-2 to TRBJ2-3; 8 bases agree with TRBD2. The CDR3 extends over 16 amino acids. Looked up from germline, CDR1 is SGHTA and CDR2 is FQGNSA. The J segment lost 5 bases and the V segment lost 1 base, leaving 8 bases of the junction unmatched. The CDR3 region has the DNA TGTGCCAGCAGCTTAGGTACAGCGGGAGCGCAAGATACGCAGTATTTT. This codes for CASSLGTAGAQDTQYF. The variable domain in full, with the rest retrieved from reference TRBV7-2 and TRBJ2-3, is GAGVSQSPSNKVTEKGKDVELRCDPISGHTALYWYRQSLGQGLEFLIYFQGNSAPDKSGLPSDRFSAERTGGSVSTLTIQRTQQEDSAVYLCASSLGTAGAQDTQYFGPGTRLTVL.

The chain combines TRBV9 with TRBJ2-5, with D perhaps TRBD1 (6 bases). Trimming took off 0 bases at V and 1 base at J, with 22 bases between the two ends. Germline V gives CDR1 SGDLS, CDR2 YYNGEE. The CDR3 loop spans 19 amino acids. The CDR3 DNA sequence: TGTGCCAGCAGCGTAGGGACAGTTCCTGACTTTTATCCCCAAGAGACCCAGTACTTC. This sequence encodes CASSVGTVPDFYPQETQYF.

Points on this clone: The same CDR3 can be traced to other DNA sequences in this sample. This rearrangement joins TRBV27 to TRBJ1-1; no reliable D call. The germline gives CDR1 MNHEY, CDR2 SMNVEV (reference sequence). V lost 6 bases, J lost 4 bases, and 12 bases lay in between. The CDR3 consists of 13 residues. DNA for the CDR3: TGTGCCAGCAGCCCCGACCGAGGCACTGAAGCTTTCTTT. Translation gives CASSPDRGTEAFF.

V is TRBV7-3 and J is TRBJ1-6, with 7 bases lining up with TRBD1. Germline V gives CDR1 SGHTA, CDR2 FQGTGA. V lost 5 bases and J lost 10; bases outside the gene matches: 8. The CDR3 consists of 14 residues. CDR3 amino acids: CASSRGTERSPLHF. CDR3 DNA: TGTGCCAGCAGCCGCGGGACAGAGAGGTCACCCCTCCACTTT.

This clone was seen a handful of times. This chain uses TRBV12-5 with TRBJ1-2; TRBD1 aligns across 8 bases. V was pared by 1 base and J by 6 bases, with 4 bases of the junction left unmatched. Germline V gives CDR1 LGHNT, CDR2 FRNRAP. CDR3 size: 14 residues. The CDR3 DNA is TGTGCTAGTGGTTTGGATGACAGGGGAGATGGCTACACCTTC. It yields the protein CASGLDDRGDGYTF. Full variable domain (rest looked up from reference TRBV12-5 and TRBJ1-2): DARVTQTPRHKVTEMGQEVTMRCQPILGHNTVFWYRQTMMQGLELLAYFRNRAPLDDSGMPKDRFSAEMPDATLATLKIQPSEPRDSAVYFCASGLDDRGDGYTFGSGTRLTVV.

J is TRBJ1-6 and V is TRBV2, with D possibly TRBD1 on 6 matching bases. The V end was cut by 7 bases, the J end by 6 bases, with 16 bases between. The CDR3 consists of 15 residues. Germline CDR1 is SNHLY and CDR2 is FYNNEI. The CDR3 protein is CASIIQGSGNSPLHF. As DNA, the CDR3 is TGTGCCAGCATCATACAGGGATCGGGTAATTCACCCCTCCACTTT.

The J gene is TRBJ2-3, the V gene TRBV7-2, with TRBD2 matching 13 bases. The germline V gene has CDR1 SGHTA and CDR2 FQGNSA. V shed 1 base and J 6 bases; nucleotides not matched to a gene: 7. CDR3 length equals 17 residues. The CDR3 loop is CASSLGRTSGSRDTQYF. The CDR3 DNA is TGTGCCAGCAGCTTAGGAAGGACTAGCGGGAGTAGGGATACGCAGTATTTT.

The J gene is TRBJ2-3, the V gene TRBV6-2 or TRBV6-3, with 10 bases matching TRBD2. Germline loops: CDR1 MNHEY, CDR2 SVGEGT. The CDR3 extends over 15 amino acids. Trimming cost V 2 bases and J 2 bases; bases outside gene matches: 1. The CDR3: CASSYGTSVTDTQYF. The CDR3 DNA is TGTGCCAGCAGTTACGGGACTAGCGTCACAGATACGCAGTATTTT.

The CDR3 loop is CASSLGTIGNTIYF. CDR3 sequence (DNA): TGTGCCAGCAGCCTCGGGACAATCGGAAACACCATATATTTT. The chain combines TRBV6-6 with TRBJ1-3; weak D call: TRBD1 (6 bases). CDR1 MNHNY and CDR2 SVGAGI come from the germline V gene (reference sequence). The V gene lost 6 bases and the J gene lost 4 bases, with 13 bases spanning the gap. The CDR3 spans 14 residues.

The chain recombines TRBV19 with TRBJ1-5; 7 bases are shared with TRBD1. Germline V CDR1 and CDR2: LNHDA, SQIVND (reference sequence). V shed 5 bases, J shed 7 bases, and the junction held 11 bases outside the gene matches. CDR3 length: 15 residues. This CDR3 reads CASSFRPTGVQPQHF. The CDR3 DNA sequence: TGTGCCAGTAGTTTCAGGCCCACAGGGGTACAGCCCCAGCATTTT.

The rearrangement links TRBV6-2 or TRBV6-3 to TRBJ2-1, with D possibly TRBD2 on 5 matching bases. The CDR3 length is 14 residues. Trimming removed 2 bases from V and 10 bases from J, with 15 bases in between. From germline, CDR1 is MNHEY and CDR2 SVGEGT. DNA of the CDR3: TGTGCCAGCAGTTACCTCATTGAGGGTAGCGAGCAGTTCTTC. This gives the protein CASSYLIEGSEQFF.

The genes are TRBV6-1 and TRBJ1-3, with 11 positions matching TRBD1. CDR3 length: 18 residues. V shed 3 bases, J shed 4 bases, and the junction held 11 bases outside the gene matches. Germline CDR1 is MNHNS and CDR2 is SASEGT. The DNA for the CDR3 is TGTGCCAGCAGTGATCAGGACAGGGGGCGAAGGGCGGGAAACACCATATATTTT. Protein product: CASSDQDRGRRAGNTIYF.

This chain connects TRBV7-9 to TRBJ2-7; D unresolved. This CDR3 has 11 residues. CDR1 is SEHNR and CDR2 is FQNEAQ in the germline V gene (reference sequence). V lost 5 bases, J lost 1 base, and 3 bases lay in between. CDR3: CASSPSYEQYF. The DNA for the CDR3 is TGTGCCAGCAGCCCTTCCTACGAGCAGTACTTC.

The J gene is TRBJ2-1, the V gene TRBV6-1; D possibly corresponds to TRBD2 (6 bases). Germline assignment: CDR1 MNHNS and CDR2 SASEGT. The CDR3 extends over 14 amino acids. V was trimmed by 6 bases and J by 6 bases, leaving 15 bases between them. Written as DNA, the CDR3 is TGTGCCAGCAGCCCCCCTGGAGGGAGCAATGAGCAGTTCTTC. This codes for CASSPPGGSNEQFF.

This chain connects TRBV24-1 to TRBJ2-3, with D perhaps TRBD2 (5 bases). This CDR3 contains 16 residues. Germline CDR1 KGHDR, CDR2 SFDVKD. Trimming cost V 0 bases and J 6 bases, with 15 bases left between them. The CDR3 protein is CATSDLKAAVSDTQYF. The CDR3 DNA reads as TGTGCCACCAGTGATTTGAAAGCGGCGGTTTCGGATACGCAGTATTTT.